The clone carrying this TCR beta chain was counted at least ten times. Its target is unknown. The sample comes from a study of tumor-infiltrating lymphocytes in primary liver carcinoma. Whole-study results and caveats: For tumor-adjacent and tumor-blood pairs, overlap was less than that seen for tumor region pairs.

The CDR3 covers 15 residues. V gave up 1 base and J gave up 4 bases; unmatched junction bases: 6. Unsorted bulk tissue, roughly 19-33 mg of it, served as the source for co-extraction of RNA and DNA. TCR beta cDNA was prepared out of roughly 490 ng total RNA by means of a constant-region primer. Investigators got TCR beta libraries out of three nested multiplex PCR rounds, done with slightly modified ARM-PCR. Rounds one and two of PCR, each of around 11 cycles, were primed with TRBV1-TRBV30 forward primers and a C-beta reverse primer. TCRdb ran MiXCR on the multiplex PCR reads and lists one entry per CDR3 protein. The profile shows over 100,000 distinct CDR3 sequences, around two thirds of them singletons.

The chain is built from TRBV12-3 or TRBV12-4 and TRBJ1-2; TRBD1 aligns across 7 bases. This receptor was taken from a woman aged 55 to 70 with primary liver carcinoma and hepatitis B virus infection. The sequencing sample was made of tumor-adjacent normal liver tissue. The DNA for the CDR3 is TGTGCCAGCAGTTTAGGAACAGGGGCTAGCTATGGCTACACCTTC. Translation gives CASSLGTGASYGYTF.